This entry lists 16 T cell receptor beta chains sequenced from one sample in a study of blood T cell repertoires in COVID-19 (dated by TCRdb to the early 2020s). The library was built by means of the immunoSEQ multiplex PCR assay. TCRdb mirrors the immuneACCESS table, restricted to in-frame sequences. Some clones are absent from its copies; in checked studies, under half trace to an unresolved V gene, and the reason for the others is unknown. Across this sample there are 130,000 to 150,000 clones, with around 79% seen only once. The top ten clones comprise about 8.6% of the sample. Sequenced: peripheral blood. The receptors originated from a man in his fifties with active or convalescent COVID-19.

The genes are TRBV9 and TRBJ1-1; tentatively, D is TRBD1 (6 bases). V lost 4 bases to trimming and J lost 1 base, with 14 bases between them. The CDR3 totals 15 residues. CDR1 and CDR2 from the germline V gene are SGDLS and YYNGEE. In DNA, the CDR3 is TGTGCCAGCAGCCCCCCGACAGGAGCGAACACTGAAGCTTTCTTT. Its translation: CASSPPTGANTEAFF.

This clone appeared once. The genes are TRBV19 and TRBJ2-6; TRBD1 agrees at 7 bases. The CDR3 has 20 amino acids. Germline CDR1 and CDR2: LNHDA and SQIVND (reference sequence). Trimming removed 4 bases from V and 0 bases from J; junction bases left unmatched: 15. The CDR3 DNA reads as TGTGCCAGTAGTAATGCTGCTTGGACAGGAATGAGCTCTGGGGCCAACGTCCTGACTTTC. Translated, it gives CASSNAAWTGMSSGANVLTF.

This clone was seen just once. The chain links TRBV7-6 to TRBJ2-2; TRBD1 is a possible D gene (7 bases). V was shortened by 1 base and J by 6 bases, with 15 bases between the two germline ends. The germline gives CDR1 SGHVS, CDR2 FNYEAQ. The CDR3 loop spans 16 amino acids. In DNA, the CDR3 is TGTGCCAGCAGCTTAGTCGGGCAGGGGGGCGCCGGGGAGCTGTTTTTT. Amino acid sequence: CASSLVGQGGAGELFF.

The J gene is TRBJ2-3, the V gene TRBV6-2 or TRBV6-3; D not certain. The germline V gene has CDR1 MNHEY and CDR2 SVGEGT. Trimming shortened V by 3 bases and J by 0 bases, and 10 bases separated the two germline ends. There are 15 residues in the CDR3. In DNA form, the CDR3 reads TGTGCCAGCAGTTATAGTTCCTCTAGCACAGATACGCAGTATTTT. Protein sequence: CASSYSSSSTDTQYF.

The chain links TRBV7-9 to TRBJ2-7, with D tentatively TRBD1 (6 bases). The length of the CDR3 is 14 residues. The V gene lost 4 bases and the J gene lost 3 bases, with 13 bases spanning the gap. Germline V gene data show CDR1 as SEHNR and CDR2 as FQNEAQ (reference sequence). This CDR3 reads CASSSGTRDYEQYF. In nucleotides, the CDR3 is TGTGCCAGCAGCTCCGGGACAAGAGACTACGAGCAGTACTTC.

The J gene is TRBJ2-7, the V gene TRBV7-2, with D possibly TRBD2 on 6 matching bases. The germline V gene encodes CDR1 SGHTA and CDR2 FQGNSA. Trimming removed 4 bases at V and 2 bases at J, with 12 bases between. The CDR3 sequence is 14 residues long. CDR3 sequence: CASSYGTFTYEQYF. The CDR3 DNA follows: TGTGCCAGCAGCTACGGGACTTTCACCTACGAGCAGTACTTC.

This clone was recorded once. The V and J genes are TRBV19 and TRBJ1-4; unclear D gene. CDR3 length: 14 amino acids. Germline loops: CDR1 LNHDA, CDR2 SQIVND (reference sequence). The V end was cut by 3 bases, the J end by 8 bases, with 13 bases between. For the CDR3, the DNA is TGTGCCAGTAGTATCCGGCAGGTTGGAGAAAAACTGTTTTTT. As protein: CASSIRQVGEKLFF.

The chain recombines TRBV6-6 with TRBJ2-7; a possible D gene is TRBD2 (5 bases). From germline, CDR1 is MNHNY and CDR2 SVGAGI (reference sequence). The CDR3 has 13 amino acids. Trimming pared 4 bases from V and 7 bases from J, leaving 14 bases between. The DNA for the CDR3 is TGTGCCAGCAGTTGGACCCTATGGGAGGAGCAGTACTTC. Translated: CASSWTLWEEQYF.

CDR3 DNA sequence: TGTGCCAGCAGCTTGCCCCGGGACAGAAACACCGGGGAGCTGTTTTTT. The encoded protein is CASSLPRDRNTGELFF. The chain combines TRBV5-8 with TRBJ2-2; 7 nucleotides match TRBD1. Germline V gene data show CDR1 as SGHTS and CDR2 as YDEGEE. V lost 1 base and J lost 2; bases outside the gene matches: 5. The CDR3 has 16 amino acids.

J is TRBJ2-1 and V is TRBV6-1; 8 bases are shared with TRBD1. The CDR3 sequence is 18 residues long. Germline V lookup: CDR1 MNHNS, CDR2 SASEGT. Trimming removed 0 bases from V and 5 bases from J; junction bases left unmatched: 12. CDR3 region: CASSEALLRTGRNNEQFF. CDR3 coding DNA: TGTGCCAGCAGTGAAGCGCTTCTTAGGACAGGGAGGAACAATGAGCAGTTCTTC.

The chain combines TRBV6-5 with TRBJ2-5; 7 positions agree with TRBD1. CDR1 is MNHEY and CDR2 is SVGAGI in the germline V gene. The length of the CDR3 is 13 residues. The V gene end was trimmed by 7 bases and the J gene end by 4 bases; junction bases not matched to a gene: 6. CDR3 protein: CASNAGGIETQYF. In DNA, the CDR3 is TGTGCCAGCAACGCAGGGGGAATAGAGACCCAGTACTTC.

This chain links TRBV7-2 with TRBJ1-2, with 10 bases matching TRBD1. V dropped 5 bases and J dropped 0; count of bases not matched to a gene: 3. The germline V gene encodes CDR1 SGHTA and CDR2 FQGNSA. The CDR3 extends over 15 amino acids. The CDR3 here is CASSLGTGANYGYTF. In DNA, the CDR3 is TGTGCCAGCAGCCTCGGGACAGGGGCTAACTATGGCTACACCTTC.

The J gene is TRBJ1-2, the V gene TRBV5-6, with TRBD1 matching over 9 bases. The trim removed 4 bases at V and 4 bases at J, leaving 8 bases unmatched. Germline V gene lookup returns CDR1 SGHDT and CDR2 YYEEEE. This CDR3 has 15 amino acids. CDR3 protein: CASSHPPGQGYGYTF. As DNA, the CDR3 is TGTGCCAGCAGCCACCCCCCGGGACAGGGCTATGGCTACACCTTC.

This clone has a handful of counts. This chain connects TRBV9 to TRBJ2-3, with 11 bases matching TRBD2. CDR1 is SGDLS, CDR2 YYNGEE, per germline. Unmatched junction bases numbered 16, after V lost 3 bases and J lost 4 bases. CDR3 size: 19 residues. CDR3 sequence reads: CASSGFGTSGQGGADTQYF. CDR3 sequence (DNA): TGTGCCAGCAGCGGGTTCGGGACTAGCGGCCAGGGGGGCGCAGATACGCAGTATTTT.

The chain uses TRBV9 and TRBJ2-5; 9 bases are shared with TRBD2. V was clipped by 0 bases and J by 5 bases; unmatched bases: 8. The CDR3 spans 16 residues. Germline lookup yields CDR1 SGDLS and CDR2 YYNGEE. The CDR3 coding sequence is TGTGCCAGCAGCGTAGACGCAAGCGGGGGGCGGGAGACCCAGTACTTC. Translating gives CASSVDASGGRETQYF.

V gene TRBV6-5 combines with J gene TRBJ2-3; 9 nucleotides line up with TRBD2. The length of the CDR3 is 15 residues. Germline CDR1 MNHEY, CDR2 SVGAGI. Trimming cost V 10 bases and J 1 base; bases outside gene matches: 9. CDR3 DNA: TGTGCCATCTCCGAGGGACTAGCAGGCACAGATACGCAGTATTTT. Protein: CAISEGLAGTDTQYF.